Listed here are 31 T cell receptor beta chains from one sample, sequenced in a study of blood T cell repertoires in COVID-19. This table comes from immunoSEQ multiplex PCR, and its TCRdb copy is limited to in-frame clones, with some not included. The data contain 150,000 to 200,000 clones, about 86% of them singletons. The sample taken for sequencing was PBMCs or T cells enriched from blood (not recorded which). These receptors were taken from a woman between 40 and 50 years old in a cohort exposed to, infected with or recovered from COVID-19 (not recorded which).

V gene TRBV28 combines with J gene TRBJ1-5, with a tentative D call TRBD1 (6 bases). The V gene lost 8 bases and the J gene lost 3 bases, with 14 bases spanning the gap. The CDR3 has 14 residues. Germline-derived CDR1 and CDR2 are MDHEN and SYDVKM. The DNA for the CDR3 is TGTGCCAGCTCATGGCAGGGGCCCAATCAGCCCCAGCATTTT. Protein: CASSWQGPNQPQHF.

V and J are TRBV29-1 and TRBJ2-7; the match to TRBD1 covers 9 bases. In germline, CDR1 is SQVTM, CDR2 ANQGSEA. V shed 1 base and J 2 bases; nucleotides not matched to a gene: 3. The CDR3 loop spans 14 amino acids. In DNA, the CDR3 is TGCAGCGTTGAAGCCGGGGACAGGGCCTACGAGCAGTACTTC. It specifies CSVEAGDRAYEQYF.

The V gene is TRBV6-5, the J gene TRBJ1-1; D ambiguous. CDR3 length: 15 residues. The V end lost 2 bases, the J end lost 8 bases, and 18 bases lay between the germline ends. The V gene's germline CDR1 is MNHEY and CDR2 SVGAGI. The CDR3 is CASSYTRRWPREAFF. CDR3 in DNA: TGTGCCAGCAGTTACACCCGAAGGTGGCCTAGAGAAGCTTTCTTT.

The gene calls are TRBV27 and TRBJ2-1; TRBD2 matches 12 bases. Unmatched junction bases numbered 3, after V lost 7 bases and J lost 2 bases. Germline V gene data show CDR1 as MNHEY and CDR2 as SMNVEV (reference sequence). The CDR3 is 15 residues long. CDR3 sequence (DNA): TGTGCCAGCAAACTAGCGGGGGGAACCTACAATGAGCAGTTCTTC. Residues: CASKLAGGTYNEQFF.

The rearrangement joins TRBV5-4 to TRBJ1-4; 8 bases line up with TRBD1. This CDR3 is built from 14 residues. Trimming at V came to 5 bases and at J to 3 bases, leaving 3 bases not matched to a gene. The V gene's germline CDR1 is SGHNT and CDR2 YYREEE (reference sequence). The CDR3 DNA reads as TGTGCCAGCAGAGACAGGGGAGCTAATGAAAAACTGTTTTTT. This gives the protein CASRDRGANEKLFF. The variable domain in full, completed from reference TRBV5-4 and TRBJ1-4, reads ETGVTQSPTHLIKTRGQQVTLRCSSQSGHNTVSWYQQALGQGPQFIFQYYREEENGRGNFPPRFSGLQFPNYSSELNVNALELDDSALYLCASRDRGANEKLFFGSGTQLSVL.

The CDR3 sequence: CASSPDRGINSPLHF. CDR3 sequence (DNA): TGTGCCAGCAGCCCCGACAGGGGGATCAATTCACCCCTCCACTTT. The J gene is TRBJ1-6, the V gene TRBV7-9; 9 bases are shared with TRBD1. The CDR3 consists of 15 residues. The V gene's germline CDR1 is SEHNR and CDR2 FQNEAQ (reference sequence). With V trimmed by 5 bases and J by 7 bases, 6 bases remained unmatched. Drawing the rest from reference TRBV7-9 and TRBJ1-6, the complete variable domain is DTGVSQNPRHKITKRGQNVTFRCDPISEHNRLYWYRQTLGQGPEFLTYFQNEAQLEKSRLLSDRFSAERPKGSFSTLEIQRTEQGDSAMYLCASSPDRGINSPLHFGNGTRLTVT.

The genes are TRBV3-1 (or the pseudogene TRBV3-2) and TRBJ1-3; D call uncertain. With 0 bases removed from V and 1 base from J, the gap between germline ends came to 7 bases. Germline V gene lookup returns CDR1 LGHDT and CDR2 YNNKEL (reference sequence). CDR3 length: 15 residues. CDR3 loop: CASSQDRVSGNTIYF. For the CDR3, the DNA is TGTGCCAGCAGCCAAGATCGGGTTTCTGGAAACACCATATATTTT.

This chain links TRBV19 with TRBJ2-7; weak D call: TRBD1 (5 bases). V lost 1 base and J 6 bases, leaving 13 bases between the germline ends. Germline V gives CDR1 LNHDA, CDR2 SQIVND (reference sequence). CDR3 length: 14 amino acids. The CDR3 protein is CASSIGAGSGEQYF. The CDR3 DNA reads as TGTGCCAGTAGTATAGGGGCAGGGTCGGGCGAGCAGTACTTC.

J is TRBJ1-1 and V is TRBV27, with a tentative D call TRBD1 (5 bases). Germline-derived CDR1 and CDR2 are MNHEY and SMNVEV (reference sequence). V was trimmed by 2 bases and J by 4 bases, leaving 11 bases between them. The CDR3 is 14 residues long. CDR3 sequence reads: CASSLLGGGTEAFF. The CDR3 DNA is TGTGCCAGCAGTTTACTTGGGGGAGGCACTGAAGCTTTCTTT.

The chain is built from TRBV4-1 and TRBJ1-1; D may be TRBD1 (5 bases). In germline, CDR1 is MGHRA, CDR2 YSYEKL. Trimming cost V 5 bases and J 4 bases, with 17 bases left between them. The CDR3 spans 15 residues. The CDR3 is CASSGSFREGTEAFF. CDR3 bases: TGCGCCAGCAGCGGTAGTTTCAGGGAGGGCACTGAAGCTTTCTTT.

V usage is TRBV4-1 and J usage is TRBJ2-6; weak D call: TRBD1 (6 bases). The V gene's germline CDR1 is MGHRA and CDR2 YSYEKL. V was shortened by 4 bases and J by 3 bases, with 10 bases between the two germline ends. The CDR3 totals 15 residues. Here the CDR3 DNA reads TGCGCCAGCAGCCCTCAGGGGAGTGGGGCCAACGTCCTGACTTTC. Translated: CASSPQGSGANVLTF.

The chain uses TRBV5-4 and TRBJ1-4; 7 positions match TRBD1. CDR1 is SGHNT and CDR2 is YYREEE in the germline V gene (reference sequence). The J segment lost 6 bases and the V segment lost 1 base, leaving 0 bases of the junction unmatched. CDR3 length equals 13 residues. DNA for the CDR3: TGTGCCAGCAGCTTGCAGGGGGATGAAAAACTGTTTTTT. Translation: CASSLQGDEKLFF.

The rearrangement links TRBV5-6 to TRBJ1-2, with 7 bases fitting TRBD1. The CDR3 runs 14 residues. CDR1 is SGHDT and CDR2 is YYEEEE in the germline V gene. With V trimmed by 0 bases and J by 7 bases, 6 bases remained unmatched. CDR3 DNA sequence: TGTGCCAGCAGCTTGGGACAGGGAATAGGTGGCTACACCTTC. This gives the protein CASSLGQGIGGYTF.

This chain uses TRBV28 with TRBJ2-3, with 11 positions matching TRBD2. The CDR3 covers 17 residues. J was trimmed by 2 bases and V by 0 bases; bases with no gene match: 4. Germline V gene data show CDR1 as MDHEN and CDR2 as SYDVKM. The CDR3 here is CASSLWRLAGNTDTQYF. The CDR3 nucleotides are TGTGCCAGCAGTTTATGGAGACTAGCGGGGAACACAGATACGCAGTATTTT.

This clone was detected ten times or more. This chain's CDR3 is CASNQGTGELFF. CDR3 coding DNA: TGTGCCAGCAACCAGGGAACCGGGGAGCTGTTTTTT. The J gene is TRBJ2-2, the V gene TRBV7-8; tentative D call: TRBD1 (5 bases). The germline V gene has CDR1 SGHVS and CDR2 FQNEAQ. V was shortened by 7 bases and J by 5 bases, with 8 bases between the two germline ends. CDR3 length: 12 residues.

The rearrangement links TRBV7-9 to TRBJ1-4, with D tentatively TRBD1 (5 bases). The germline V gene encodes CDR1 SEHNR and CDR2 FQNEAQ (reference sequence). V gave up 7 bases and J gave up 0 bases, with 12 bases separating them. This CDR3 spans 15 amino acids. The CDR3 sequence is CASTSGHATNEKLFF. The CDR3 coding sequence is TGTGCCAGCACCTCCGGACATGCAACTAATGAAAAACTGTTTTTT.

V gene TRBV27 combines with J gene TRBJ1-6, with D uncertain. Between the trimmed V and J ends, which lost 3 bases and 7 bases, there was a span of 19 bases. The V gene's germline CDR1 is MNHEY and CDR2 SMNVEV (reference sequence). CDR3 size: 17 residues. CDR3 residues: CASSFHITGSPNSPLHF. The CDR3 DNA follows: TGTGCCAGCAGTTTCCATATTACCGGGTCGCCGAATTCACCCCTCCACTTT.

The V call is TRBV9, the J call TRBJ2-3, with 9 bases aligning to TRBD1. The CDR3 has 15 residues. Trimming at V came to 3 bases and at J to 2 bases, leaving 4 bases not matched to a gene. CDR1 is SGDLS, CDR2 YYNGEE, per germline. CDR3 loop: CASSEDRGNTDTQYF. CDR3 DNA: TGTGCCAGCAGCGAGGACAGGGGAAACACAGATACGCAGTATTTT. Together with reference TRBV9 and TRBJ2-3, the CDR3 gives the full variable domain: DSGVTQTPKHLITATGQRVTLRCSPRSGDLSVYWYQQSLDQGLQFLIQYYNGEERAKGNILERFSAQQFPDLHSELNLSSLELGDSALYFCASSEDRGNTDTQYFGPGTRLTVL.

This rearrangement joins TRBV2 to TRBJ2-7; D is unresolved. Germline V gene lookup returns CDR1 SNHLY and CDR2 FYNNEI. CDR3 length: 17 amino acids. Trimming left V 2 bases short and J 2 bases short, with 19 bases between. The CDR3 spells CASSESVQAPRAYEQYF. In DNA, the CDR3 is TGTGCCAGCAGTGAATCTGTCCAAGCTCCCCGGGCCTACGAGCAGTACTTC.

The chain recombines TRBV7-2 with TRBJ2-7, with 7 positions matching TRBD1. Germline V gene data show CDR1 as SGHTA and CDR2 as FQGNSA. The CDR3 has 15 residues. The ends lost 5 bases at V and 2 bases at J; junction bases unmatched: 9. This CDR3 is CASSQGPGQPYEQYF. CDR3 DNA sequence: TGTGCCAGCAGCCAAGGACCGGGACAGCCCTACGAGCAGTACTTC.

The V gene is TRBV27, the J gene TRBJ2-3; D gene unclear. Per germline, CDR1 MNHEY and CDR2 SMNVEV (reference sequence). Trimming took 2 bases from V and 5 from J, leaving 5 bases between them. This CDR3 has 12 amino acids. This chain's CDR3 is CASSLMRDTQYF. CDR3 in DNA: TGTGCCAGCAGTTTAATGAGAGATACGCAGTATTTT.

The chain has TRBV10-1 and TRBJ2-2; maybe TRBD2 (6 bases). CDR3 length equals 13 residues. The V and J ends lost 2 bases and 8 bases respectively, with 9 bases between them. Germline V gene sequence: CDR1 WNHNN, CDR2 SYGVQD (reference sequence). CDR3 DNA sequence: TGCGCCAGCAGTGAGGCGGGAAGGGGGGAGCTGTTTTTT. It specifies CASSEAGRGELFF.

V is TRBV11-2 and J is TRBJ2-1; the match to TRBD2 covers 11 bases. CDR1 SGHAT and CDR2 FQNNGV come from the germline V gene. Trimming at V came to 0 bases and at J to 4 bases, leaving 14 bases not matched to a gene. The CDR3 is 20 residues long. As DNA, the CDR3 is TGTGCCAGCAGCTTAGATGGGTTGATAGCGGGAGGGCTCTCTTACAATGAGCAGTTCTTC. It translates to CASSLDGLIAGGLSYNEQFF.

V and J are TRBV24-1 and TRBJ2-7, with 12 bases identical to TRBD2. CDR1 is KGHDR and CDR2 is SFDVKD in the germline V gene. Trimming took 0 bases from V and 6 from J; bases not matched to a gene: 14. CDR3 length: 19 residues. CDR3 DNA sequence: TGTGCCACCAGTGATTTGGGACTAGCGGGAACCCAACCCATTTGCGAGCAGTACTTC. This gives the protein CATSDLGLAGTQPICEQYF.

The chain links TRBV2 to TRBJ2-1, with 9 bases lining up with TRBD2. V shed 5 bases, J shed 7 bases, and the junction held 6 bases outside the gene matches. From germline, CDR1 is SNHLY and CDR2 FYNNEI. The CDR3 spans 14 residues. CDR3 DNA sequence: TGTGCCAGCAGTATCCTAGCGGGAATAAATGAGCAGTTCTTC. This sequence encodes CASSILAGINEQFF. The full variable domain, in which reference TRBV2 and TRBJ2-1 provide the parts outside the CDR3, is EPEVTQTPSHQVTQMGQEVILRCVPISNHLYFYWYRQILGQKVEFLVSFYNNEISEKSEIFDDQFSVERPDGSNFTLKIRSTKLEDSAMYFCASSILAGINEQFFGPGTRLTVL.

Here the CDR3 DNA reads TGTGCCAGCAGTAACGCGGGTAGCGGGGGGTACAATGAGCAGTTCTTC. It translates to CASSNAGSGGYNEQFF. The V and J genes are TRBV3-1 (or the pseudogene TRBV3-2) and TRBJ2-1; TRBD2 matches 10 bases. The CDR3 spans 16 residues. The germline gives CDR1 LGHDT, CDR2 YNNKEL (reference sequence). Trimming cost V 6 bases and J 4 bases; bases outside gene matches: 9.

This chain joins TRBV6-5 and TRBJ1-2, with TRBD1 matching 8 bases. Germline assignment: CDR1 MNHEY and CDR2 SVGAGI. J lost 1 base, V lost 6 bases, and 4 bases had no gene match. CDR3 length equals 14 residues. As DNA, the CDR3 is TGTGCCAGCAGGGCGACAGGGGATAACTATGGCTACACCTTC. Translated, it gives CASRATGDNYGYTF.

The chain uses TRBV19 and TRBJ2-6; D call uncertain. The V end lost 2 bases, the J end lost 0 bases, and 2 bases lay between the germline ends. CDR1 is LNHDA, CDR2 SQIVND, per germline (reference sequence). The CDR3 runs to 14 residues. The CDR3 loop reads CASSIHSGANVLTF. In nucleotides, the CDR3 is TGTGCCAGTAGTATACACTCTGGGGCCAACGTCCTGACTTTC. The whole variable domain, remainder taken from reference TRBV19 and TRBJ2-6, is DGGITQSPKYLFRKEGQNVTLSCEQNLNHDAMYWYRQDPGQGLRLIYYSQIVNDFQKGDIAEGYSVSREKKESFPLTVTSAQKNPTAFYLCASSIHSGANVLTFGAGSRLTVL.

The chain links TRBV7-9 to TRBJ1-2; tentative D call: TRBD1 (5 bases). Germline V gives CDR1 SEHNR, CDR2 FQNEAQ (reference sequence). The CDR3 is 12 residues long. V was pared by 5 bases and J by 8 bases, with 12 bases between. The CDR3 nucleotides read TGTGCCAGCAGCCCCTCGCAGGGAGGCTACACCTTC. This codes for CASSPSQGGYTF.

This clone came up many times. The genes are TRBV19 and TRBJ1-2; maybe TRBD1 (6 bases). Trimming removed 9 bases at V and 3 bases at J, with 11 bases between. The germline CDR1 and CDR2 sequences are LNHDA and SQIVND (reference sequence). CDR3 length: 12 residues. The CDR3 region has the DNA TGTGCCAGCGGGGGGGCATACTATGGCTACACCTTC. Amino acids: CASGGAYYGYTF.

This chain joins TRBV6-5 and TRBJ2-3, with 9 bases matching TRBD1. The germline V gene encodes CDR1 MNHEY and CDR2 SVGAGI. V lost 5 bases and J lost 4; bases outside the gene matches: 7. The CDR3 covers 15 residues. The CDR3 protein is CASSLFTGGADTQYF. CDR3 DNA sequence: TGTGCCAGCAGTCTTTTCACAGGGGGCGCAGATACGCAGTATTTT.